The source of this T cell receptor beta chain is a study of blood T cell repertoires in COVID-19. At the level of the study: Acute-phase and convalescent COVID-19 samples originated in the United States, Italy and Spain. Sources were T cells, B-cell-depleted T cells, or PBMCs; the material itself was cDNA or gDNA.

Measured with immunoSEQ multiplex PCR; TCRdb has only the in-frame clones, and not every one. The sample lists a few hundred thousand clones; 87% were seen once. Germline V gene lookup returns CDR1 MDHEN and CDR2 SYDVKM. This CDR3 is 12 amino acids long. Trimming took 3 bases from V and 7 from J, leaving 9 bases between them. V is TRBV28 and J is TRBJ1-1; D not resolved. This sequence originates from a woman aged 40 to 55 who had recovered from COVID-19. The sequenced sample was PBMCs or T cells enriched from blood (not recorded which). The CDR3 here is CASSLSQNEAFF. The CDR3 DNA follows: TGTGCCAGCAGTTTGTCCCAGAATGAAGCTTTCTTT.